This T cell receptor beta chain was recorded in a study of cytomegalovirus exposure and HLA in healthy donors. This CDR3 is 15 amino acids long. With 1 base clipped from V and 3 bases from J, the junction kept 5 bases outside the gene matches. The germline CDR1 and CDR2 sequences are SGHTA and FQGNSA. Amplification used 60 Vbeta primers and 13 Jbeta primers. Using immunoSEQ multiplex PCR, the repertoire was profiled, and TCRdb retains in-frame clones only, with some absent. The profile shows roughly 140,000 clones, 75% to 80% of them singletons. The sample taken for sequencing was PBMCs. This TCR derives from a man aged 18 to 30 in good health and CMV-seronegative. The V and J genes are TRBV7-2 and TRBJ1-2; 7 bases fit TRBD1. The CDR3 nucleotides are TGTGCCAGCAGCTTAGAAAAGACAGGGTACTATGGCTACACCTTC. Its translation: CASSLEKTGYYGYTF. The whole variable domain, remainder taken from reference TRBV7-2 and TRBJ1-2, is GAGVSQSPSNKVTEKGKDVELRCDPISGHTALYWYRQSLGQGLEFLIYFQGNSAPDKSGLPSDRFSAERTGGSVSTLTIQRTQQEDSAVYLCASSLEKTGYYGYTFGSGTRLTVV.